A single sample gave rise to the 32 T cell receptor beta chains below, sequenced in a study of shared clonotypes between healthy human individuals. CD8 cells classed as naive were CD45RO-negative and positively selected for CCR7, excluding terminally differentiated effector memory CD45RA+ cells. Profiling relied on immunoSEQ multiplex PCR, and the TCRdb table lists in-frame clones only, not all of them. The sample lists hundreds of thousands of clones, 92% occurring once. The source material was naive CD8+ T cells sorted from blood. These receptors were obtained from a man aged 30 to 39 in good health.

Worth noting for this clone: Other DNA sequences from this sample encode an identical CDR3 as well. The chain carries TRBV27 and TRBJ2-7; D tentatively fits TRBD1 or TRBD2 (5 bases each). Between the trimmed V and J ends, which lost 3 bases and 1 base, there was a span of 7 bases. Germline CDR1 and CDR2: MNHEY and SMNVEV (reference sequence). This CDR3 is 13 amino acids long. The CDR3 coding sequence is TGTGCCAGCAGTTTTGGGGGTTCCTACGAGCAGTACTTC. This sequence encodes CASSFGGSYEQYF.

This clone was counted between two and nine times. The rearrangement uses TRBV9 and TRBJ2-7; maybe TRBD2 (5 bases). V gave up 0 bases and J gave up 6 bases, with 10 bases separating them. The CDR3 spans 13 residues. Germline V gene data show CDR1 as SGDLS and CDR2 as YYNGEE. Here the CDR3 reads CASSVVGGPEQYF. The CDR3 nucleotides are TGTGCCAGCAGCGTAGTCGGAGGTCCCGAGCAGTACTTC.

This chain connects TRBV19 to TRBJ2-2; D tentatively fits TRBD1 or TRBD2 (5 bases each). Between the trimmed V and J ends, which lost 9 bases and 5 bases, there was a span of 19 bases. CDR3 length: 15 residues. Germline V gene lookup returns CDR1 LNHDA and CDR2 SQIVND (reference sequence). CDR3: CASQPGPSFTGELFF. CDR3 DNA sequence: TGTGCCAGCCAGCCGGGGCCCTCCTTTACCGGGGAGCTGTTTTTT.

The chain carries TRBV11-3 and TRBJ2-1, with a tentative D call TRBD2 (6 bases). The CDR3 extends over 15 amino acids. V shed 2 bases and J shed 4 bases, with 12 bases lying between them. CDR1 is SGHNT, CDR2 YENEEA, per germline. CDR3 DNA sequence: TGTGCCAGCAGCTTATTGGAAGCGGGTTACAATGAGCAGTTCTTC. This gives the protein CASSLLEAGYNEQFF.

This clone has a single count. The chain uses TRBV2 and TRBJ2-3, with TRBD2 matching 10 bases. V shed 6 bases, J shed 5 bases, and the junction held 5 bases outside the gene matches. The CDR3 covers 14 residues. Germline CDR1 and CDR2: SNHLY and FYNNEI. The chain's CDR3 is CASSRRLAGDTQYF. Written as DNA, the CDR3 is TGTGCCAGCAGCCGACGACTAGCGGGAGATACGCAGTATTTT.

The rearrangement joins TRBV5-1 to TRBJ2-7, with 7 positions matching TRBD2. V trimming: 0 bases; J trimming: 4 bases; junction bases outside the gene matches: 7. This CDR3 is 15 amino acids long. CDR1 SGHRS and CDR2 YFSETQ come from the germline V gene. The CDR3 spells CASSLGLAATYEQYF. For the CDR3, the DNA is TGCGCCAGCAGCTTGGGACTAGCTGCGACATACGAGCAGTACTTC.

The gene calls are TRBV13 and TRBJ2-1, with 7 bases that match TRBD1. The CDR3 spans 17 residues. In germline, CDR1 is PRHDT, CDR2 FYEKMQ (reference sequence). Unmatched junction bases numbered 12, after V lost 0 bases and J lost 7 bases. CDR3 protein: CASSLGGVGQSKNEQFF. The CDR3 DNA sequence: TGTGCCAGCAGCTTAGGAGGCGTGGGACAGTCTAAAAATGAGCAGTTCTTC.

V is TRBV15 and J is TRBJ1-5; perhaps TRBD1 as D (6 bases). Germline CDR1 LNHNV, CDR2 YYDKDF (reference sequence). V lost 8 bases, J lost 4 bases, and 15 bases lay in between. This CDR3 region has 14 residues. In DNA form, the CDR3 reads TGTGCCACCGTCGGCGAGGGGGATAATCAGCCCCAGCATTTT. It codes for CATVGEGDNQPQHF.

V and J are TRBV27 and TRBJ2-1, with 9 bases matching TRBD2. This CDR3 has 14 residues. Germline V lookup: CDR1 MNHEY, CDR2 SMNVEV (reference sequence). V shed 6 bases, J shed 6 bases, and the junction held 6 bases outside the gene matches. The CDR3 nucleotides read TGTGCCAGCAGCTTCGGGACTAGCTCCAATGAGCAGTTCTTC. It codes for CASSFGTSSNEQFF.

The V call is TRBV27, the J call TRBJ2-7, with 8 bases matching TRBD1. The germline V gene encodes CDR1 MNHEY and CDR2 SMNVEV (reference sequence). V lost 9 bases and J lost 0; bases outside the gene matches: 7. This CDR3 is 14 amino acids long. DNA of the CDR3: TGTGCCAGTTGGGACAGGATAGGCTCCTACGAGCAGTACTTC. Translating gives CASWDRIGSYEQYF.

The rearrangement links TRBV5-4 to TRBJ2-5; D is uncertain. With 1 base removed from V and 5 bases from J, the gap between germline ends came to 9 bases. The CDR3 length is 13 residues. Germline CDR1 and CDR2: SGHNT and YYREEE (reference sequence). The DNA for the CDR3 is TGTGCCAGCAGCTTGTCGCGCTTTGAGACCCAGTACTTC. Protein: CASSLSRFETQYF.

The J gene is TRBJ2-4, the V gene TRBV7-6; a possible D gene is TRBD1 (6 bases). The CDR3 is 15 residues long. The V gene lost 5 bases and the J gene lost 0 bases, with 11 bases spanning the gap. Germline V gene sequence: CDR1 SGHVS, CDR2 FNYEAQ. In nucleotides, the CDR3 is TGTGCCAGCAGCCCTACAGGGCTAGCCAAAAACATTCAGTACTTC. It specifies CASSPTGLAKNIQYF.

Of note for this clone: Other DNA sequences in this specimen translate into the identical CDR3. The J gene is TRBJ1-1, the V gene TRBV28; D not resolved. CDR3 length: 13 amino acids. Germline V gene data show CDR1 as MDHEN and CDR2 as SYDVKM. V was cut by 3 bases and J by 5 bases, with 10 bases left in between. CDR3 sequence reads: CASSFRLGTEAFF. CDR3 coding DNA: TGTGCCAGCAGTTTTCGATTAGGGACTGAAGCTTTCTTT.

This sequence joins TRBV28 and TRBJ2-2, with D tentatively TRBD1 (5 bases). This CDR3 has 17 amino acids. CDR1 and CDR2 (germline): MDHEN, SYDVKM. V lost 5 bases, J lost 2 bases, and 18 bases lay in between. The DNA for the CDR3 is TGTGCCAGCAGTCCCGCATTCCGGACACTAAACACCGGGGAGCTGTTTTTT. This gives the protein CASSPAFRTLNTGELFF.

This CDR3 is CASSSLRYFTDTQYF. The DNA of the CDR3 is TGTGCCAGCAGCAGTTTACGGTACTTCACAGATACGCAGTATTTT. The chain has TRBV6-5 and TRBJ2-3; D not resolved. From germline, CDR1 is MNHEY and CDR2 SVGAGI. With 6 bases removed from V and 2 bases from J, the gap between germline ends came to 15 bases. The CDR3 is 15 amino acids.

The chain combines TRBV7-2 with TRBJ2-7; 8 bases agree with TRBD2. The J segment lost 2 bases and the V segment lost 4 bases, leaving 19 bases of the junction unmatched. CDR3 length: 19 amino acids. Germline CDR1 and CDR2: SGHTA and FQGNSA. In nucleotides, the CDR3 is TGTGCCAGCAGCTGGGGATGGGGGACTAGTATTCTAGACCCCTACGAGCAGTACTTC. Its protein product is CASSWGWGTSILDPYEQYF.

J is TRBJ2-7 and V is TRBV5-6, with 7 positions matching TRBD2. V was pared by 4 bases and J by 9 bases, with 10 bases of the junction left unmatched. This CDR3 region has 13 residues. Germline V lookup: CDR1 SGHDT, CDR2 YYEEEE. This CDR3 reads CASSLWGGGGQYF. The CDR3 DNA reads as TGTGCCAGCAGCCTCTGGGGCGGGGGAGGGCAGTACTTC.

This clone was seen once. This rearrangement joins TRBV6-1 to TRBJ1-5, with 9 bases fitting TRBD1. CDR1 is MNHNS, CDR2 SASEGT, per germline. V gave up 6 bases and J gave up 6 bases; unmatched junction bases: 0. The CDR3 length is 12 residues. The DNA of the CDR3 is TGTGCCAGCAGGGACAGGGGTCAGCCCCAGCATTTT. As protein: CASRDRGQPQHF.

The rearrangement joins TRBV11-2 to TRBJ2-7, with 7 bases aligning to TRBD1. J gave up 6 bases and V 5 bases, and 10 bases lay outside the gene matches. CDR3 size: 14 residues. Germline V gene lookup returns CDR1 SGHAT and CDR2 FQNNGV. CDR3 region: CASSLRGRQGEQYF. The CDR3 DNA reads TGTGCCAGCAGCCTAAGGGGGCGACAGGGCGAGCAGTACTTC.

Only a few counts were recorded for this clone. The genes are TRBV6-4 and TRBJ1-3; D perhaps matches TRBD1 (6 bases). This CDR3 contains 15 residues. The V gene's germline CDR1 is MRHNA and CDR2 SNTAGT. Deletions cut 11 bases from V and 6 bases from J, with 23 bases between. CDR3: CAGSGGADRPNTIYF. The CDR3, as DNA: TGTGCCGGCTCCGGGGGCGCGGACCGTCCAAACACCATATATTTT.

The chain joins TRBV5-4 to TRBJ1-4; 8 bases agree with TRBD1. After removal of 0 bases from V and 6 bases from J, the junction contained 10 bases not matched to a gene. CDR3 length: 17 amino acids. Germline values: CDR1 SGHNT, CDR2 YYREEE (reference sequence). CDR3 nucleotides: TGTGCCAGCAGCTTGGGGGCGACTGGGACAGGAGATGAAAAACTGTTTTTT. This codes for CASSLGATGTGDEKLFF.

The CDR3 protein is CASSFTSGHDLDTQYF. DNA of the CDR3: TGCGCCAGCAGCTTTACTAGCGGCCATGACCTAGATACGCAGTATTTT. This rearrangement joins TRBV5-1 to TRBJ2-3, with 8 bases identical to TRBD2. The CDR3 runs 16 residues. Trimming took 2 bases from V and 5 from J; bases not matched to a gene: 10. CDR1 is SGHRS, CDR2 YFSETQ, per germline.

The J gene is TRBJ2-7, the V gene TRBV7-9; TRBD2 matches at 7 bases. V shed 2 bases, J shed 0 bases, and the junction held 7 bases outside the gene matches. The CDR3 consists of 16 residues. Germline loops: CDR1 SEHNR, CDR2 FQNEAQ (reference sequence). The CDR3 is CASSLSSSGSSYEQYF. CDR3 in DNA: TGTGCCAGCAGCTTATCCTCTAGCGGTAGCTCCTACGAGCAGTACTTC.

Details on this clone: The same CDR3 also results from other DNA sequences found in this sample. For the CDR3, the DNA is TGTGCCAGCAGTTTACAAGGGGTGTACAATGAGCAGTTCTTC. Amino acid sequence: CASSLQGVYNEQFF. The genes are TRBV27 and TRBJ2-1; D may be TRBD1 (5 bases). Germline assignment: CDR1 MNHEY and CDR2 SMNVEV (reference sequence). This CDR3 region has 14 residues. V was clipped by 2 bases and J by 4 bases, with 9 bases between them.

This clone showed up just once. This chain uses TRBV28 with TRBJ1-3; D is uncertain. CDR1 and CDR2 from the germline V gene are MDHEN and SYDVKM. The CDR3 totals 14 residues. Trimming stripped 5 bases from V and 0 bases from J, with 8 bases between. The chain's CDR3 is CASSQQSSGNTIYF. CDR3 coding DNA: TGTGCCAGCAGTCAACAGAGCTCTGGAAACACCATATATTTT. Based on the CDR3 plus reference TRBV28 and TRBJ1-3, the full variable domain is DVKVTQSSRYLVKRTGEKVFLECVQDMDHENMFWYRQDPGLGLRLIYFSYDVKMKEKGDIPEGYSVSREKKERFSLILESASTNQTSMYLCASSQQSSGNTIYFGEGSWLTVV.

This chain uses TRBV6-1 with TRBJ2-2, with a weak D call TRBD2 (6 bases). Germline CDR1 is MNHNS and CDR2 is SASEGT. The ends were cut back, 4 bases at V and 4 bases at J, with 13 bases in the middle. This CDR3 region has 15 residues. Here the CDR3 reads CASSVRGIGTGELFF. Written as DNA, the CDR3 is TGTGCCAGCAGTGTACGCGGGATCGGCACCGGGGAGCTGTTTTTT.

The chain links TRBV5-5 to TRBJ1-3; D not certain. Looked up from germline, CDR1 is SGHKS and CDR2 is YYEKEE (reference sequence). Trimming stripped 2 bases from V and 1 base from J, with 7 bases between. The CDR3 has 14 residues. CDR3 in DNA: TGTGCCAGCAGCTTAGTTGGGTCTGGAAACACCATATATTTT. Its protein is CASSLVGSGNTIYF.

The gene calls are TRBV6-5 and TRBJ1-2; tentative D call: TRBD1 (5 bases). Trimming took off 2 bases at V and 5 bases at J, with 9 bases between the two ends. CDR3 length: 13 residues. Germline CDR1 MNHEY, CDR2 SVGAGI. The CDR3 nucleotides read TGTGCCAGCAGTTACCCCTCAGGGTATGGCTACACCTTC. Residues: CASSYPSGYGYTF.

The chain links TRBV13 to TRBJ2-1; possibly TRBD1 for D (5 bases). CDR3 length: 16 amino acids. V lost 3 bases to trimming and J lost 2 bases, with 14 bases between them. Germline CDR1 reads PRHDT; CDR2 reads FYEKMQ (reference sequence). The CDR3 DNA is TGTGCCAGCAGCTTTCAGGACGACAGCCCCTACAATGAGCAGTTCTTC. Protein: CASSFQDDSPYNEQFF.

The chain uses TRBV5-1 and TRBJ2-7, with 7 bases that match TRBD2. V dropped 6 bases and J dropped 4; count of bases not matched to a gene: 7. Germline CDR1 reads SGHRS; CDR2 reads YFSETQ. The CDR3 totals 13 residues. DNA for the CDR3: TGCGCCAGCAAGGGGAGCGGGGAGTACGAGCAGTACTTC. It translates to CASKGSGEYEQYF.

The chain is built from TRBV10-3 and TRBJ2-2; D unresolved. This CDR3 has 19 amino acids. V shed 8 bases and J shed 4 bases, with 29 bases lying between them. Germline V lookup: CDR1 ENHRY, CDR2 SYGVKD. The CDR3 nucleotides are TGTGCCATCCGGCCCCCCACCGCCGATAGAGGCGTATCCACCGGGGAGCTGTTTTTT. Its protein product is CAIRPPTADRGVSTGELFF.

This chain joins TRBV11-1 and TRBJ2-7, with a tentative D call TRBD2 (5 bases). The V gene's germline CDR1 is SGHAT and CDR2 FQDESV (reference sequence). The CDR3 loop spans 13 amino acids. V lost 3 bases and J 3 bases, leaving 9 bases between the germline ends. The CDR3 bases are TGTGCCAGCAGCTTTTACGGAGGCTACGAGCAGTACTTC. Translated, it gives CASSFYGGYEQYF.